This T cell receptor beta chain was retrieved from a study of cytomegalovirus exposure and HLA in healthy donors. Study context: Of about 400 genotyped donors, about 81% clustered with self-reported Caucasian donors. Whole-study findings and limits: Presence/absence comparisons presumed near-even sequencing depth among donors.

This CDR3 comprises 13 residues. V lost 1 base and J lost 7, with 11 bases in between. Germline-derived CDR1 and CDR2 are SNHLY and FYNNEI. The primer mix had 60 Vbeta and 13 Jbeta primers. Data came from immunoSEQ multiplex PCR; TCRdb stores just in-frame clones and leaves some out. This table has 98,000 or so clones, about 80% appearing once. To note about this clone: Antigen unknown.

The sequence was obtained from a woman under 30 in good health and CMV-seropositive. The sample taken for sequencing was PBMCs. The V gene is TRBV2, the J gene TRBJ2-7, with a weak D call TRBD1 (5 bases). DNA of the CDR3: TGTGCCAGCAGTGAAGGACAGCGCCTGGAGCAGTACTTC. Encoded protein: CASSEGQRLEQYF.